These 26 T cell receptor beta chains share one sample of origin, sequenced in a study of blood T cell repertoires in COVID-19. The table came from immunoSEQ multiplex PCR; TCRdb's copy has only in-frame clones and leaves some out. The repertoire holds some 120,000 clones, with approximately 89% as singletons. Sequencing used peripheral blood. These receptor sequences come from a human donor in a cohort sampled during active COVID-19.

This clone was seen only a few times. The chain links TRBV5-1 to TRBJ2-3; tentatively, D is TRBD2 (6 bases). The CDR3 is 15 residues long. Deletions cut 4 bases from V and 0 bases from J, with 12 bases between. Germline lookup yields CDR1 SGHRS and CDR2 YFSETQ. The CDR3 DNA follows: TGCGCCAGCAGCGACGGGACTCCGAGCACAGATACGCAGTATTTT. Translating it yields CASSDGTPSTDTQYF. The whole variable domain, filled in from reference TRBV5-1 and TRBJ2-3, reads KAGVTQTPRYLIKTRGQQVTLSCSPISGHRSVSWYQQTPGQGLQFLFEYFSETQRNKGNFPGRFSGRQFSNSRSEMNVSTLELGDSALYLCASSDGTPSTDTQYFGPGTRLTVL.

The count of this clone is one. This chain links TRBV24-1 with TRBJ2-5, with TRBD1 identical over 9 bases. Trimming cost V 0 bases and J 5 bases; bases outside gene matches: 9. The germline gives CDR1 KGHDR, CDR2 SFDVKD. This CDR3 is 17 amino acids long. CDR3 DNA: TGTGCCACCAGTGATTTGGGTACAGGGGGCGGCCAGGAGACCCAGTACTTC. It translates to CATSDLGTGGGQETQYF.

V gene TRBV6-6 combines with J gene TRBJ1-6; D possibly corresponds to TRBD1 (6 bases). Trimming pared 6 bases from V and 5 bases from J, leaving 14 bases between. Germline CDR1 reads MNHNY; CDR2 reads SVGAGI (reference sequence). This CDR3 region has 15 residues. CDR3 in amino acids: CASRPPGQHNSPLHF. The CDR3 DNA sequence: TGTGCCAGCAGGCCGCCCGGACAGCATAATTCACCCCTCCACTTT.

CDR3 protein: CASSQGAANEQFF. Written as DNA, the CDR3 is TGTGCCAGCAGCCAGGGCGCCGCCAATGAGCAGTTCTTC. The chain has TRBV7-2 and TRBJ2-1; TRBD1 is a possible D gene (5 bases). The CDR3 consists of 13 residues. CDR1 is SGHTA and CDR2 is FQGNSA in the germline V gene. V lost 5 bases, J lost 6 bases, and 11 bases lay in between.

The chain recombines TRBV3-1 (or the pseudogene TRBV3-2) with TRBJ1-6; D not certain. The CDR3 is 19 amino acids. The V gene's germline CDR1 is LGHDT and CDR2 YNNKEL (reference sequence). With 4 bases removed from V and 0 bases from J, the gap between germline ends came to 19 bases. This CDR3 is CASSRLTYPHSSYNSPLHF. The CDR3 DNA reads as TGTGCCAGCAGCCGGCTGACATACCCCCATAGCTCCTATAATTCACCCCTCCACTTT.

V gene TRBV7-9 combines with J gene TRBJ2-3, with TRBD2 matching over 9 bases. The V gene end was trimmed by 3 bases and the J gene end by 1 base; junction bases not matched to a gene: 2. The germline gives CDR1 SEHNR, CDR2 FQNEAQ (reference sequence). The CDR3 runs to 15 residues. The CDR3 sequence: CASSLGLAGTDTQYF. The CDR3 bases are TGTGCCAGCAGCTTGGGACTAGCAGGCACAGATACGCAGTATTTT.

The V call is TRBV2, the J call TRBJ2-3, with 7 nucleotides matching TRBD1. Germline lookup yields CDR1 SNHLY and CDR2 FYNNEI. There are 13 residues in the CDR3. The V and J ends lost 5 bases and 4 bases, in that order; junction bases with no gene match: 3. DNA for the CDR3: TGTGCCAGCAGTATGGACAGGCCAGATACGCAGTATTTT. Amino acids: CASSMDRPDTQYF. The variable domain in full, with the rest retrieved from reference TRBV2 and TRBJ2-3, is EPEVTQTPSHQVTQMGQEVILRCVPISNHLYFYWYRQILGQKVEFLVSFYNNEISEKSEIFDDQFSVERPDGSNFTLKIRSTKLEDSAMYFCASSMDRPDTQYFGPGTRLTVL.

The J gene is TRBJ1-2, the V gene TRBV11-3; unclear D gene. Trimming took 1 base from V and 5 from J, leaving 5 bases between them. Germline V gives CDR1 SGHNT, CDR2 YENEEA. The CDR3 is 12 residues long. DNA of the CDR3: TGTGCCAGCAGCTTAGGGCGGTATGGCTACACCTTC. Its translation: CASSLGRYGYTF.

The chain joins TRBV9 to TRBJ2-1; TRBD2 is a possible D gene (7 bases). The CDR3 is made up of 13 amino acids. V lost 0 bases and J lost 9, with 10 bases in between. Per germline, CDR1 SGDLS and CDR2 YYNGEE. The CDR3 is CASSVEGGFEQFF. The CDR3 bases are TGTGCCAGCAGCGTAGAGGGGGGGTTTGAGCAGTTCTTC.

This clone was observed many times. V usage is TRBV19 and J usage is TRBJ1-5; tentatively, D is TRBD1 (5 bases). Trimming cost V 4 bases and J 6 bases, with 13 bases left between them. CDR1 and CDR2 (germline): LNHDA, SQIVND (reference sequence). The CDR3 spans 14 residues. The CDR3 spells CASSTLRGSQPQHF. The CDR3 DNA reads as TGTGCCAGTAGTACCCTACGGGGGAGTCAGCCCCAGCATTTT. The complete variable domain, with remaining parts taken from reference TRBV19 and TRBJ1-5, reads DGGITQSPKYLFRKEGQNVTLSCEQNLNHDAMYWYRQDPGQGLRLIYYSQIVNDFQKGDIAEGYSVSREKKESFPLTVTSAQKNPTAFYLCASSTLRGSQPQHFGDGTRLSIL.

A note on this clone: Other DNA sequences of this sample code for an identical CDR3. V is TRBV2 and J is TRBJ2-3, with D unclear. CDR1 and CDR2 (germline): SNHLY, FYNNEI. V was trimmed by 1 base and J by 2 bases, leaving 7 bases between them. The CDR3 length is 14 residues. The CDR3 bases are TGTGCCAGCAGTGAAGTAGCCAACACAGATACGCAGTATTTT. Translating gives CASSEVANTDTQYF. The entire variable domain, with the rest obtained from reference TRBV2 and TRBJ2-3, is as follows: EPEVTQTPSHQVTQMGQEVILRCVPISNHLYFYWYRQILGQKVEFLVSFYNNEISEKSEIFDDQFSVERPDGSNFTLKIRSTKLEDSAMYFCASSEVANTDTQYFGPGTRLTVL.

The chain uses TRBV24-1 and TRBJ1-2; TRBD1 agrees at 9 bases. V was clipped by 2 bases and J by 5 bases; unmatched bases: 11. The CDR3 spans 17 residues. The germline gives CDR1 KGHDR, CDR2 SFDVKD. The CDR3 sequence is CATSDSSTGGPYYGYTF. The CDR3 DNA follows: TGTGCCACCAGTGATTCAAGTACAGGGGGCCCTTATTATGGCTACACCTTC.

CDR3 amino acids: CAWSVHGTFEQFF. In nucleotides, the CDR3 is TGTGCCTGGAGTGTTCATGGGACATTCGAGCAGTTCTTC. The chain uses TRBV30 and TRBJ2-1, with D perhaps TRBD1 (6 bases). V lost 0 bases and J lost 10, with 13 bases in between. CDR1 and CDR2 from the germline V gene are GTSNPN and SVGIG (reference sequence). The CDR3 is 13 amino acids.

The chain combines TRBV6-5 with TRBJ2-2; D gene ambiguous. Germline CDR1 and CDR2: MNHEY and SVGAGI. V lost 7 bases, J lost 1 base, and 13 bases lay in between. The CDR3 sequence is 15 residues long. The CDR3 sequence: CASTLNPVNTGELFF. In DNA form, the CDR3 reads TGTGCCAGCACCCTAAATCCGGTGAACACCGGGGAGCTGTTTTTT.

This chain links TRBV19 with TRBJ1-5; D call uncertain. The V gene lost 10 bases and the J gene lost 0 bases, with 13 bases spanning the gap. This CDR3 has 14 residues. The germline CDR1 and CDR2 sequences are LNHDA and SQIVND (reference sequence). In DNA form, the CDR3 reads TGTGCCACCCAGAGCTCGGGTAGCAATCAGCCCCAGCATTTT. Protein sequence: CATQSSGSNQPQHF. Filled out from reference TRBV19 and TRBJ1-5, the complete variable domain reads DGGITQSPKYLFRKEGQNVTLSCEQNLNHDAMYWYRQDPGQGLRLIYYSQIVNDFQKGDIAEGYSVSREKKESFPLTVTSAQKNPTAFYLCATQSSGSNQPQHFGDGTRLSIL.

The CDR3 sequence: CASSALTGGYGYTF. CDR3 DNA: TGTGCCAGCAGTGCCCTAACAGGGGGCTATGGCTACACCTTC. V is TRBV2 and J is TRBJ1-2; 8 nucleotides align to TRBD1. Looked up from germline, CDR1 is SNHLY and CDR2 is FYNNEI. The V segment lost 4 bases and the J segment 4 bases; nucleotides outside the gene matches: 5. The CDR3 spans 14 residues. Combining the CDR3 with reference TRBV2 and TRBJ1-2 gives the whole variable domain EPEVTQTPSHQVTQMGQEVILRCVPISNHLYFYWYRQILGQKVEFLVSFYNNEISEKSEIFDDQFSVERPDGSNFTLKIRSTKLEDSAMYFCASSALTGGYGYTFGSGTRLTVV.

The rearrangement uses TRBV9 and TRBJ1-3, with 7 bases matching TRBD1. Looked up from germline, CDR1 is SGDLS and CDR2 is YYNGEE. The V segment lost 4 bases and the J segment 0 bases; nucleotides outside the gene matches: 7. The CDR3 extends over 16 amino acids. CDR3 region: CASSPGRGLSGNTIYF. The CDR3 bases are TGTGCCAGCAGCCCAGGAAGGGGGCTCTCTGGAAACACCATATATTTT.

V is TRBV5-5 and J is TRBJ1-2; D is perhaps TRBD1 (6 bases). The V gene lost 0 bases and the J gene lost 8 bases, with 14 bases spanning the gap. CDR1 is SGHKS, CDR2 YYEKEE, per germline (reference sequence). The CDR3 consists of 14 residues. The CDR3: CASSLEQGWGGYTF. The CDR3 nucleotides read TGTGCCAGCAGCTTGGAACAGGGTTGGGGCGGCTACACCTTC.

V and J are TRBV11-2 and TRBJ2-1, with D hard to call. This CDR3 has 13 residues. Germline CDR1 SGHAT, CDR2 FQNNGV. V lost 3 bases to trimming and J lost 2 bases, with 5 bases between them. The CDR3 protein is CASSFGPYNEQFF. In DNA form, the CDR3 reads TGTGCCAGCAGCTTCGGTCCCTACAATGAGCAGTTCTTC.

This rearrangement joins TRBV6-5 to TRBJ1-5; D is ambiguous. V was pared by 5 bases and J by 3 bases, with 14 bases between. This CDR3 has 15 amino acids. CDR1 is MNHEY, CDR2 SVGAGI, per germline. DNA of the CDR3: TGTGCCAGCAGTCCCCAAAACAGACCCAATCAGCCCCAGCATTTT. It yields the protein CASSPQNRPNQPQHF.

This clone has only one observation. This sequence joins TRBV6-2 or TRBV6-3 and TRBJ2-5, with TRBD2 identical over 7 bases. This CDR3 comprises 13 residues. Unmatched junction bases numbered 4, after V lost 2 bases and J lost 7 bases. The germline V gene encodes CDR1 MNHEY and CDR2 SVGEGT. The DNA of the CDR3 is TGTGCCAGCAGTTACGGTCGGGAGGTGACCCAGTACTTC. Translation gives CASSYGREVTQYF.

The chain carries TRBV7-2 and TRBJ1-2; D not resolved. V lost 5 bases and J 4 bases, leaving 14 bases between the germline ends. Per the germline V gene, CDR1 is SGHTA and CDR2 is FQGNSA. The CDR3 consists of 14 residues. CDR3 sequence: CASSPPSAGYGYTF. The CDR3 DNA follows: TGTGCCAGCAGCCCCCCTTCGGCGGGCTATGGCTACACCTTC.

V gene TRBV27 combines with J gene TRBJ2-3, with D tentatively TRBD2 (5 bases). In germline, CDR1 is MNHEY, CDR2 SMNVEV (reference sequence). There are 14 residues in the CDR3. V was trimmed by 3 bases and J by 7 bases, leaving 14 bases between them. CDR3 protein: CASSFGGSGNTQYF. CDR3 bases: TGTGCCAGCAGTTTTGGTGGGAGTGGTAATACGCAGTATTTT.

The genes are TRBV5-1 and TRBJ2-1; 12 bases match TRBD2. The CDR3 runs to 16 residues. Germline V gene lookup returns CDR1 SGHRS and CDR2 YFSETQ. Losses at the gene ends were 4 bases for V and 9 bases for J; bases not matched to a gene: 11. The CDR3 region is CASSPALAGGPGEQFF. In DNA, the CDR3 is TGCGCCAGCAGCCCGGCTCTAGCGGGAGGGCCGGGTGAGCAGTTCTTC.

This clone has only one observation. The rearrangement uses TRBV27 and TRBJ1-1, with D perhaps TRBD1 (6 bases). From germline, CDR1 is MNHEY and CDR2 SMNVEV (reference sequence). The CDR3 contains 14 residues. Trimming stripped 3 bases from V and 0 bases from J, with 8 bases between. CDR3 region: CASSFTGLNTEAFF. CDR3 nucleotide sequence: TGTGCCAGCAGTTTTACAGGGTTGAACACTGAAGCTTTCTTT.

On this clone: The same CDR3 arises from other DNA sequences in this sample as well. The chain has TRBV5-6 and TRBJ1-3; the D is unclear. CDR3 length: 15 residues. Germline V lookup: CDR1 SGHDT, CDR2 YYEEEE. V dropped 0 bases and J dropped 0 bases, with 7 bases sitting between them. The CDR3 spells CASSLAGSSGNTIYF. CDR3 nucleotide sequence: TGTGCCAGCAGCTTGGCCGGGAGCTCTGGAAACACCATATATTTT. The full variable domain, completed using reference TRBV5-6 and TRBJ1-3, is DAGVTQSPTHLIKTRGQQVTLRCSPKSGHDTVSWYQQALGQGPQFIFQYYEEEERQRGNFPDRFSGHQFPNYSSELNVNALLLGDSALYLCASSLAGSSGNTIYFGEGSWLTVV.